The entry that follows covers one T cell receptor beta chain sequence. Its target is not known. TCRdb keeps only in-frame clones here, not all; method: immunoSEQ multiplex PCR. This table has under 100,000 clones, approximately 80% appearing once. The time point is: blood 4 weeks post-SBRT, at nephrectomy. Treatment here: 15 Gy SBRT to primary tumor, nephrectomy 4 weeks later. Serial blood draws occurred at baseline and 2 and 4 weeks post-SBRT. The patient's renal cell carcinoma had clear cell pathology. J gave up 8 bases and V 5 bases, and 6 bases lay outside the gene matches. This CDR3 comprises 13 residues. Germline V gives CDR1 SGHAT, CDR2 FQDESV (reference sequence). The data are from a study of radiation and T cells in renal cell carcinoma. Findings and limits, study-wide: From baseline, blood top tumor clonotypes peaked at 2 weeks post-radiation.

The input for sequencing was blood, taken from a patient whose treatment included radiotherapy and nephrectomy. The V gene is TRBV11-1, the J gene TRBJ2-4, with 7 bases identical to TRBD1. The receptor comes from a man aged 55-75 years with renal cell carcinoma. CDR3 sequence reads: CASSVTGTDIQYF. The DNA of the CDR3 is TGTGCCAGCAGCGTGACAGGGACGGACATTCAGTACTTC.